The 6 T cell receptor beta chains in this list originate from one sample, sequenced in a study of CD8 T cell repertoires and HIV-1 epitope variants. The protocol was immunoSEQ multiplex PCR, while the TCRdb copy is restricted to in-frame clones and leaves out a portion. The sample has some 87,000 clones, around 67% seen once. The source material was uncultured baseline CD8+ T cells from peripheral blood mononuclear cells (PBMCs). The receptors were gathered from a male donor with HIV.

About this clone itself: The identical CDR3 is also encoded by other nucleotide sequences in the sample. The chain links TRBV7-9 to TRBJ2-7; D gene unclear. The CDR3 length is 13 residues. Germline V lookup: CDR1 SEHNR, CDR2 FQNEAQ (reference sequence). Trimming shortened V by 0 bases and J by 3 bases, and 6 bases separated the two germline ends. CDR3 region: CASSLAGGYEQYF. In nucleotides, the CDR3 is TGTGCCAGCAGCTTAGCAGGTGGCTACGAGCAGTACTTC. The full variable domain, completed using reference TRBV7-9 and TRBJ2-7, is DTGVSQNPRHKITKRGQNVTFRCDPISEHNRLYWYRQTLGQGPEFLTYFQNEAQLEKSRLLSDRFSAERPKGSFSTLEIQRTEQGDSAMYLCASSLAGGYEQYFGPGTRLTVT.

V gene TRBV28 combines with J gene TRBJ1-6; D remains ambiguous. The CDR3 has 14 amino acids. V was pared by 6 bases and J by 8 bases, with 14 bases between. The V gene's germline CDR1 is MDHEN and CDR2 SYDVKM. The CDR3 nucleotides read TGTGCCAGCAGCTTAACGCGGTGGTATTCACCCCTCCACTTT. It encodes CASSLTRWYSPLHF.

The chain has TRBV7-9 and TRBJ2-2; the match to TRBD2 covers 7 bases. The junction had 4 bases not matched to a gene; V was cut back by 3 bases and J by 6 bases. In germline, CDR1 is SEHNR, CDR2 FQNEAQ (reference sequence). The CDR3 has 14 residues. In DNA, the CDR3 is TGTGCCAGCAGCTTTCAGCGGGGCTCCGGGGAGCTGTTTTTT. Encoded protein: CASSFQRGSGELFF.

The chain recombines TRBV9 with TRBJ1-5, with TRBD1 identical over 7 bases. The germline V gene has CDR1 SGDLS and CDR2 YYNGEE. The CDR3 totals 15 residues. The ends lost 4 bases at V and 2 bases at J; junction bases unmatched: 6. The CDR3 is CASSKTGAGNQPQHF. Written as DNA, the CDR3 is TGTGCCAGCAGCAAAACAGGGGCTGGCAATCAGCCCCAGCATTTT.

The rearrangement links TRBV19 to TRBJ2-7, with 9 nucleotides matching TRBD1. This CDR3 region has 14 residues. V lost 8 bases and J lost 1; bases outside the gene matches: 6. Looked up from germline, CDR1 is LNHDA and CDR2 is SQIVND (reference sequence). In DNA form, the CDR3 reads TGTGCCAGTTCGCTTGGACAGGGGTCCTACGAGCAGTACTTC. Translation: CASSLGQGSYEQYF.

As DNA, the CDR3 is TGTGCCAGCAGCCTAAGGAGGGGGGCTACCCGCGATGGCTACACCTTC. Protein sequence: CASSLRRGATRDGYTF. The V gene is TRBV14, the J gene TRBJ1-2, with D possibly matching TRBD1 (6 bases). CDR1 SGHDN and CDR2 FVKESK come from the germline V gene. V dropped 4 bases and J dropped 6 bases, with 21 bases sitting between them. The CDR3 length is 16 residues.